One TCR beta chain is described in this entry. J gave up 7 bases and V 6 bases, and 11 bases lay outside the gene matches. CDR1 and CDR2 from the germline V gene are MGHDK and SYGVNS. This CDR3 is built from 15 residues. The data are from a study of blood T cell repertoires in COVID-19. Across the study: The analysed material was cDNA or gDNA that came from T cells, B-cell-depleted T cells, or PBMCs.

As processed by the authors: By means of reference gene primer amplification, nucleated cell counts were estimated. Produced via immunoSEQ multiplex PCR; TCRdb's table is partial and in-frame only. The DNA was the basis for D and trimming; V, J and clone size are from that table. The table records nearly 200,000 clones, around 89% of them present only once. Participants were placed into cohorts based on the clinical history they reported. Symptom resolution, clearance, or two negative PCRs marked donors in Cohort 3 as recovered. Sequencing used PBMCs or T cells enriched from blood (not recorded which). This sequence joins TRBV25-1 and TRBJ2-1; 8 bases line up with TRBD2. This TCR was sampled from a woman aged 18 to 35 who had recovered from COVID-19. DNA of the CDR3: TGTGCCAGCAGCTACCCGGGGGGGAGCGAGAATGAGCAGTTCTTC. This sequence encodes CASSYPGGSENEQFF.